This TCR beta chain was retrieved from a study of cytomegalovirus exposure and HLA in healthy donors. Broader study findings: Some highly shared sequence variants likely arose as a pipeline artifact.

There are 13 residues in the CDR3. V lost 6 bases and J lost 0, with 7 bases in between. In germline, CDR1 is MDHEN, CDR2 SYDVKM. Primers included in the PCR were 60 Vbeta and 13 Jbeta primers. Method: immunoSEQ multiplex PCR; TCRdb's copy keeps in-frame clones and lacks some. The data show 130,000 to 150,000 clones, over 75% seen once. Turning to this clone: The target antigen is unknown.

The V gene is TRBV28, the J gene TRBJ2-3; D might be TRBD1 (6 bases). This TCR derives from a man aged 25-45 years in good health and CMV-seronegative. Sequenced: PBMCs. In DNA form, the CDR3 reads TGTGCCAGCAGGGACAGTAGCACAGATACGCAGTATTTT. The encoded protein is CASRDSSTDTQYF.